These 21 T cell receptor beta chains were sequenced from one sample in a study of cytomegalovirus exposure and HLA in healthy donors. The PCR contained 60 Vbeta and 13 Jbeta primers. The protocol was immunoSEQ multiplex PCR, while the TCRdb copy is restricted to in-frame clones and leaves out a portion. In the table there are under 200,000 clones, approximately 84% of which are singletons. The sequenced sample was PBMCs. These TCRs come from a middle-aged man in good health and CMV-seronegative.

V gene TRBV11-2 combines with J gene TRBJ1-4; TRBD1 matches 8 bases. CDR1 and CDR2 (germline): SGHAT, FQNNGV. CDR3 length: 15 amino acids. V dropped 3 bases and J dropped 6; count of bases not matched to a gene: 6. The CDR3 is CASSFFGQGDEKLFF. The CDR3 region has the DNA TGTGCCAGCAGCTTCTTCGGACAGGGCGATGAAAAACTGTTTTTT.

This sequence joins TRBV13 and TRBJ2-7, with 9 positions matching TRBD1. CDR1 is PRHDT and CDR2 is FYEKMQ in the germline V gene (reference sequence). This CDR3 has 15 residues. Trimming at V came to 4 bases and at J to 2 bases, leaving 6 bases not matched to a gene. CDR3 region: CASSSGTGRPYEQYF. The CDR3, as DNA: TGTGCCAGCAGCTCCGGGACAGGGAGACCCTACGAGCAGTACTTC.

V usage is TRBV14 and J usage is TRBJ2-2; perhaps TRBD2 as D (5 bases). Looked up from germline, CDR1 is SGHDN and CDR2 is FVKESK. The CDR3 spans 15 residues. V lost 4 bases and J 3 bases, leaving 12 bases between the germline ends. This CDR3 reads CASSREGFYTGELFF. The DNA of the CDR3 is TGTGCCAGCAGCCGTGAGGGTTTTTACACCGGGGAGCTGTTTTTT.

This chain joins TRBV4-3 and TRBJ1-1, with 8 bases lining up with TRBD1. The CDR3 consists of 13 residues. CDR1 is LGHNA and CDR2 is YSLEER in the germline V gene. Trimming cost V 4 bases and J 4 bases; bases outside gene matches: 2. This CDR3 reads CASSRQGITEAFF. CDR3 nucleotide sequence: TGCGCCAGCAGCCGACAGGGGATCACTGAAGCTTTCTTT.

The rearrangement uses TRBV7-8 and TRBJ2-3; D is undetermined. The CDR3 is 13 amino acids. Germline CDR1 reads SGHVS; CDR2 reads FQNEAQ. V was clipped by 5 bases and J by 3 bases, with 9 bases between them. The CDR3 DNA is TGTGCCAGCAGCAAAACAGAGACAGATACGCAGTATTTT. Translating gives CASSKTETDTQYF.

In this sample, this clone turned up a few times. This chain links TRBV5-5 with TRBJ2-7; D perhaps matches TRBD2 (6 bases). The CDR3 contains 14 residues. Germline V lookup: CDR1 SGHKS, CDR2 YYEKEE (reference sequence). Trimming left V 5 bases short and J 1 base short, with 13 bases between. This CDR3 reads CASRHPGRSYEQYF. For the CDR3, the DNA is TGTGCCAGCAGGCATCCCGGGAGATCCTACGAGCAGTACTTC.

This clone was counted a single time. The chain has TRBV5-4 and TRBJ2-3; D is possibly TRBD1 (6 bases). This CDR3 region has 14 residues. Germline V gives CDR1 SGHNT, CDR2 YYREEE (reference sequence). Trimming removed 4 bases from V and 6 bases from J, with 15 bases in between. The CDR3, as DNA: TGTGCCAGCAGCCCCGACCCCAGGGGTGATACGCAGTATTTT. It specifies CASSPDPRGDTQYF.

There are a few counts of this clone. The chain carries TRBV2 and TRBJ1-1; D is undetermined. The V gene's germline CDR1 is SNHLY and CDR2 FYNNEI. The CDR3 length is 12 residues. Between the trimmed V and J ends, which lost 9 bases and 8 bases, there was a span of 16 bases. This chain's CDR3 is CARKEGAPEAFF. The CDR3 DNA reads as TGTGCCAGGAAGGAGGGAGCCCCCGAAGCTTTCTTT. Filled out from reference TRBV2 and TRBJ1-1, the complete variable domain reads EPEVTQTPSHQVTQMGQEVILRCVPISNHLYFYWYRQILGQKVEFLVSFYNNEISEKSEIFDDQFSVERPDGSNFTLKIRSTKLEDSAMYFCARKEGAPEAFFGQGTRLTVV.

This chain joins TRBV9 and TRBJ1-2, with D possibly matching TRBD1 (6 bases). Looked up from germline, CDR1 is SGDLS and CDR2 is YYNGEE. Trimming pared 3 bases from V and 2 bases from J, leaving 17 bases between. This CDR3 comprises 16 residues. The DNA of the CDR3 is TGTGCCAGCAGCGCCCACGAACAGGGTGCGAACTATGGCTACACCTTC. Its protein product is CASSAHEQGANYGYTF.

The rearrangement links TRBV2 to TRBJ2-7, with D perhaps matching TRBD1 (5 bases). V dropped 3 bases and J dropped 6 bases, with 15 bases sitting between them. Germline CDR1 SNHLY, CDR2 FYNNEI. This CDR3 region has 14 residues. The CDR3, as DNA: TGTGCCAGCAGTGACCAGGGAAGAGGCGCCGAGCAGTACTTC. Encoded protein: CASSDQGRGAEQYF.

The rearrangement uses TRBV30 and TRBJ2-7, with 8 bases identical to TRBD2. The junction had 16 bases not matched to a gene; V was cut back by 7 bases and J by 5 bases. CDR1 GTSNPN and CDR2 SVGIG come from the germline V gene (reference sequence). This CDR3 contains 15 residues. The CDR3 is CAYGRGLSGIDEQYF. The CDR3 nucleotides read TGTGCCTACGGGAGGGGATTGTCAGGGATCGACGAGCAGTACTTC. Full variable domain (outside the CDR3, taken from reference TRBV30 and TRBJ2-7): SQTIHQWPATLVQPVGSPLSLECTVEGTSNPNLYWYRQAAGRGLQLLFYSVGIGQISSEVPQNLSASRPQDRQFILSSKKLLLSDSGFYLCAYGRGLSGIDEQYFGPGTRLTVT.

The chain has TRBV2 and TRBJ1-1; 7 bases map to TRBD1. The ends lost 2 bases at V and 6 bases at J; junction bases unmatched: 6. The germline CDR1 and CDR2 sequences are SNHLY and FYNNEI. CDR3 length: 14 residues. The CDR3 loop is CASSETRQGAEAFF. The CDR3 bases are TGTGCCAGCAGTGAAACCAGACAGGGCGCTGAAGCTTTCTTT.

The chain uses TRBV7-9 and TRBJ2-1, with 9 positions matching TRBD1. CDR1 and CDR2 from the germline V gene are SEHNR and FQNEAQ (reference sequence). The CDR3 runs to 14 residues. After removal of 8 bases from V and 6 bases from J, the junction contained 8 bases not matched to a gene. In DNA form, the CDR3 reads TGTGCCAGCGAGGGGGACAGGGACAGCAATGAGCAGTTCTTC. Translated, it gives CASEGDRDSNEQFF. Combining the CDR3 with reference TRBV7-9 and TRBJ2-1 gives the whole variable domain DTGVSQNPRHKITKRGQNVTFRCDPISEHNRLYWYRQTLGQGPEFLTYFQNEAQLEKSRLLSDRFSAERPKGSFSTLEIQRTEQGDSAMYLCASEGDRDSNEQFFGPGTRLTVL.

This clone was counted once. The chain combines TRBV9 with TRBJ2-1, with 9 bases lining up with TRBD1. The length of the CDR3 is 14 residues. The J segment lost 7 bases and the V segment lost 3 bases, leaving 5 bases of the junction unmatched. Germline loops: CDR1 SGDLS, CDR2 YYNGEE. DNA for the CDR3: TGTGCCAGCAGCGGCGGGACAGGGCATAATGAGCAGTTCTTC. Its translation is CASSGGTGHNEQFF.

The chain recombines TRBV11-2 with TRBJ2-5; 11 nucleotides agree with TRBD2. Germline lookup yields CDR1 SGHAT and CDR2 FQNNGV. After removal of 3 bases from V and 5 bases from J, the junction contained 11 bases not matched to a gene. CDR3 length: 17 residues. The CDR3 DNA is TGTGCCAGCAGCTTTTTGACTAGCGGGGTGCCGGAGGAGACCCAGTACTTC. Protein product: CASSFLTSGVPEETQYF.

This rearrangement joins TRBV7-9 to TRBJ2-7; D unclear. The CDR3 loop spans 12 amino acids. V dropped 0 bases and J dropped 4 bases, with 4 bases sitting between them. From germline, CDR1 is SEHNR and CDR2 FQNEAQ (reference sequence). The CDR3 bases are TGTGCCAGCAGCTTAGCCGCGTACGAGCAGTACTTC. Residues: CASSLAAYEQYF.

This clone has more than one count but fewer than ten. J is TRBJ2-3 and V is TRBV7-9; D is unresolved. Germline-derived CDR1 and CDR2 are SEHNR and FQNEAQ (reference sequence). This CDR3 is built from 14 residues. Trimming removed 5 bases from V and 6 bases from J, with 15 bases in between. The chain's CDR3 is CASSENSRLDTQYF. The DNA for the CDR3 is TGTGCCAGCAGCGAAAACTCCCGGTTGGATACGCAGTATTTT. The full variable domain, its missing parts supplied by reference TRBV7-9 and TRBJ2-3, is DTGVSQNPRHKITKRGQNVTFRCDPISEHNRLYWYRQTLGQGPEFLTYFQNEAQLEKSRLLSDRFSAERPKGSFSTLEIQRTEQGDSAMYLCASSENSRLDTQYFGPGTRLTVL.

The chain employs TRBV11-2 and TRBJ1-2; 7 positions match TRBD1. Germline V gene lookup returns CDR1 SGHAT and CDR2 FQNNGV. The V and J ends lost 5 bases and 7 bases, in that order; junction bases with no gene match: 13. The CDR3 is 15 amino acids. The CDR3 bases are TGTGCCAGCAGCCGACCCGGGACAGAGGGAGCTGGCTACACCTTC. This sequence encodes CASSRPGTEGAGYTF.

The V gene is TRBV5-6, the J gene TRBJ2-7; TRBD1 might be the D (5 bases). Per the germline V gene, CDR1 is SGHDT and CDR2 is YYEEEE. V was shortened by 4 bases and J by 0 bases, with 11 bases between the two germline ends. CDR3 length: 14 amino acids. DNA of the CDR3: TGTGCCAGCAGCCAGGGCCGTAGCTCCTACGAGCAGTACTTC. This gives the protein CASSQGRSSYEQYF. Supplemented by reference TRBV5-6 and TRBJ2-7, the full variable domain reads DAGVTQSPTHLIKTRGQQVTLRCSPKSGHDTVSWYQQALGQGPQFIFQYYEEEERQRGNFPDRFSGHQFPNYSSELNVNALLLGDSALYLCASSQGRSSYEQYFGPGTRLTVT.

The CDR3 sequence is CASSLGQGWFTEAFF. The CDR3 DNA follows: TGTGCCAGCAGCCTGGGACAGGGGTGGTTCACTGAAGCTTTCTTT. V is TRBV14 and J is TRBJ1-1; TRBD1 agrees at 10 bases. The germline CDR1 and CDR2 sequences are SGHDN and FVKESK. V was clipped by 4 bases and J by 4 bases; unmatched bases: 6. CDR3 length equals 15 residues.

The count of this clone is one. This chain uses TRBV30 with TRBJ2-3; 8 positions agree with TRBD1. Germline CDR1 and CDR2: GTSNPN and SVGIG (reference sequence). V trimming: 3 bases; J trimming: 7 bases; junction bases outside the gene matches: 21. There are 18 residues in the CDR3. The CDR3 loop reads CAWSGGTGPRGTLNTQYF. CDR3 bases: TGTGCCTGGAGCGGCGGGACAGGCCCGAGAGGGACACTAAATACGCAGTATTTT.